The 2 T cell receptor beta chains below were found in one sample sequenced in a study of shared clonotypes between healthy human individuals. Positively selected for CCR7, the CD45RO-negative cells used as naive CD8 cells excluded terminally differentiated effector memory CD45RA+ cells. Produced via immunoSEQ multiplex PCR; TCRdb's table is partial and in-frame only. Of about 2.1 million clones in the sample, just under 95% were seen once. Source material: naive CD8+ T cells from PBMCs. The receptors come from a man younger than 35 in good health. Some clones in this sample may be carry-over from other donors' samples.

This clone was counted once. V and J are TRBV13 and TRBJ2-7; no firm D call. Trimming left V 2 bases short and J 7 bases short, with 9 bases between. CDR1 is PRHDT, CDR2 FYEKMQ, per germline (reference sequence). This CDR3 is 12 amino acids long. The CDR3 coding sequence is TGTGCCAGCAGCTTATTCTCCCGGGAGCAGTACTTC. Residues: CASSLFSREQYF.

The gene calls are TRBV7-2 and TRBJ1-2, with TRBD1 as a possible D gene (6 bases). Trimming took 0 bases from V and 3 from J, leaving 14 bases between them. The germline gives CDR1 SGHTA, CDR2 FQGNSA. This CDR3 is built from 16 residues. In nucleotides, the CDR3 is TGTGCCAGCAGCTTAGCCCTACAGGGAGCGGACTATGGCTACACCTTC. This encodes CASSLALQGADYGYTF.